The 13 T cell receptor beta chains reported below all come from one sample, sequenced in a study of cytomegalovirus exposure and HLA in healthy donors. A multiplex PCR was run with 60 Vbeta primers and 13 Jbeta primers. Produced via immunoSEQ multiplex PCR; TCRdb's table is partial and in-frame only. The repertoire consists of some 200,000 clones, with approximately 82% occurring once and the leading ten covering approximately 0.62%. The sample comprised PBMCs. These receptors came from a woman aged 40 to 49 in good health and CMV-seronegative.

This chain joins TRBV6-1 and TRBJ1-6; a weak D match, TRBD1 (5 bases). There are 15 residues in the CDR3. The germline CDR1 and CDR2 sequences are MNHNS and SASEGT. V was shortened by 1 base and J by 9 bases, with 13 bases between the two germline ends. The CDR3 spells CASSEVGGLSSPLHF. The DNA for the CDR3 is TGTGCCAGCAGTGAAGTTGGGGGACTCTCTTCACCCCTCCACTTT.

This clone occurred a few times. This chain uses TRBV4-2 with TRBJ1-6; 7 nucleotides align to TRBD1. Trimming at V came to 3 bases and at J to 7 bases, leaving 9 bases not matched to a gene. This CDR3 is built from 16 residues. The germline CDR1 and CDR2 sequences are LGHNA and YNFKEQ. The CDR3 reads CASSQTPTGSNSPLHF. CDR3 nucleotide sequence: TGTGCCAGCAGCCAGACACCGACAGGGTCAAATTCACCCCTCCACTTT.

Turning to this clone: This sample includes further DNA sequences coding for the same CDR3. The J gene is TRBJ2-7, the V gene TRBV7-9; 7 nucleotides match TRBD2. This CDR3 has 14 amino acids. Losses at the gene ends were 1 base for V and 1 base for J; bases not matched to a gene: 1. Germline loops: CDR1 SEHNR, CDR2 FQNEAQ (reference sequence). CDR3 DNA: TGTGCCAGCAGCTTAGGGGGGGGATCCTACGAGCAGTACTTC. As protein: CASSLGGGSYEQYF.

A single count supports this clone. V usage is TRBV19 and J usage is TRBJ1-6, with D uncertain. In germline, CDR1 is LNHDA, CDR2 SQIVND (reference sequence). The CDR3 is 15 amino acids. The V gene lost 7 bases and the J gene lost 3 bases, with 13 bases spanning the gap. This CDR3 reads CASMRSEVYNSPLHF. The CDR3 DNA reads TGTGCCAGTATGAGGTCAGAAGTCTATAATTCACCCCTCCACTTT.

Here the CDR3 reads CASSFRQGVGQETQYF. Here the CDR3 DNA reads TGTGCCAGCAGCTTTAGACAGGGGGTAGGGCAAGAGACCCAGTACTTC. This chain uses TRBV7-8 with TRBJ2-5; 9 bases match TRBD1. The germline V gene encodes CDR1 SGHVS and CDR2 FQNEAQ. V was pared by 3 bases and J by 2 bases, with 7 bases of the junction left unmatched. CDR3 size: 16 residues.

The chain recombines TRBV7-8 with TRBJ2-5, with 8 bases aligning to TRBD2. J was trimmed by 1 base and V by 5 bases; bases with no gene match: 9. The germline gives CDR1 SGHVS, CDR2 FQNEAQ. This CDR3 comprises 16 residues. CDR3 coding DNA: TGTGCCAGCAGCCAGTCTCGGGGGGGAACCCAAGAGACCCAGTACTTC. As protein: CASSQSRGGTQETQYF.

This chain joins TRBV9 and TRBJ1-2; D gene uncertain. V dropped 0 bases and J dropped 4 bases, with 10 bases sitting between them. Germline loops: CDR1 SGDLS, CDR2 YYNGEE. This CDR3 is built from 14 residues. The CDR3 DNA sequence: TGTGCCAGCAGCGTAGGATGGGAGGGCTATGGCTACACCTTC. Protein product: CASSVGWEGYGYTF. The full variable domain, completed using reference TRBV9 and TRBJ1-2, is DSGVTQTPKHLITATGQRVTLRCSPRSGDLSVYWYQQSLDQGLQFLIQYYNGEERAKGNILERFSAQQFPDLHSELNLSSLELGDSALYFCASSVGWEGYGYTFGSGTRLTVV.

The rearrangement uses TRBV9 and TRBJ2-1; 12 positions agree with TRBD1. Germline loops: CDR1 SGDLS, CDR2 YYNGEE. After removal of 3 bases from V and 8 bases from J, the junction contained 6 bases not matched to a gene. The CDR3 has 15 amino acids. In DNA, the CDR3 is TGTGCCAGCAGCGACGGGACAGGGGGCCCCCATGAGCAGTTCTTC. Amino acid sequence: CASSDGTGGPHEQFF.

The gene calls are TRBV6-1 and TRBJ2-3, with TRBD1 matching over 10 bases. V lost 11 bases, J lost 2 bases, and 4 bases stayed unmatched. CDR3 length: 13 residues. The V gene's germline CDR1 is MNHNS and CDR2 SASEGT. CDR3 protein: CAGGQGSTDTQYF. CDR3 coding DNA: TGTGCCGGGGGACAGGGGTCCACAGATACGCAGTATTTT.

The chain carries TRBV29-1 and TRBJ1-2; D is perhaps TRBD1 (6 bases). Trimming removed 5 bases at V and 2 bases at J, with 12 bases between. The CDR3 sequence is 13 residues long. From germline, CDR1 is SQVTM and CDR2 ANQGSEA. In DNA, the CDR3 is TGCAGCGTTCATCAGGGGCTCAACTATGGCTACACCTTC. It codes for CSVHQGLNYGYTF.

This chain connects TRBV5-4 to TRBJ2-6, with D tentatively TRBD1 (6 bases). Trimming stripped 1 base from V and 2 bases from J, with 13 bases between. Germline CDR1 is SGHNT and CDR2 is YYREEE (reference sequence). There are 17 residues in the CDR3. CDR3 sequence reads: CASSLYWGQPGANVLTF. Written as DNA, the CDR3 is TGTGCCAGCAGCTTGTATTGGGGGCAACCTGGGGCCAACGTCCTGACTTTC. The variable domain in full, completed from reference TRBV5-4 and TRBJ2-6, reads ETGVTQSPTHLIKTRGQQVTLRCSSQSGHNTVSWYQQALGQGPQFIFQYYREEENGRGNFPPRFSGLQFPNYSSELNVNALELDDSALYLCASSLYWGQPGANVLTFGAGSRLTVL.

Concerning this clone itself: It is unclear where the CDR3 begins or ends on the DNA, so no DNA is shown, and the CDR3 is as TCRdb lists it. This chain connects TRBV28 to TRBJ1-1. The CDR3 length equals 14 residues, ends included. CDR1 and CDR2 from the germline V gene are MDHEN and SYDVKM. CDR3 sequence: CASSGFGGGTQVIF.

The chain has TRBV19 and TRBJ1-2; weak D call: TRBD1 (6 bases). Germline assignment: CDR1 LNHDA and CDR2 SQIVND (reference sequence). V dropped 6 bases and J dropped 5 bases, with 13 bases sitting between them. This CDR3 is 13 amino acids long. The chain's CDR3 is CASRLDREYGYTF. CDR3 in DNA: TGTGCCAGTAGATTGGACAGAGAATATGGCTACACCTTC.